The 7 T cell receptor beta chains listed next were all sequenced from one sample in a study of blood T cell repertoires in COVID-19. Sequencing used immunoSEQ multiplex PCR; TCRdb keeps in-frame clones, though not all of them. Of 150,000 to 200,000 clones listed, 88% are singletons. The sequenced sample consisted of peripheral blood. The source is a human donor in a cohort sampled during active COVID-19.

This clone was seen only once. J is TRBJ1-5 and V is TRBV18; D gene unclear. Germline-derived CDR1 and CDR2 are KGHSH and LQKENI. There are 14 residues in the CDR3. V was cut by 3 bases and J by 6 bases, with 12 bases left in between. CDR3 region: CASSPAGPSQPQHF. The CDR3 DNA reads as TGTGCCAGCTCACCGGCAGGCCCCTCTCAGCCCCAGCATTTT.

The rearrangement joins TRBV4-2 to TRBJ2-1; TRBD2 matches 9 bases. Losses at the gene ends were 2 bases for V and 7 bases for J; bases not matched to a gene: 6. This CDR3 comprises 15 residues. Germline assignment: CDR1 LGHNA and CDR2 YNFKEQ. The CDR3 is CASSQPSGAQNEQFF. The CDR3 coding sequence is TGTGCCAGCAGCCAACCTAGCGGGGCTCAGAATGAGCAGTTCTTC.

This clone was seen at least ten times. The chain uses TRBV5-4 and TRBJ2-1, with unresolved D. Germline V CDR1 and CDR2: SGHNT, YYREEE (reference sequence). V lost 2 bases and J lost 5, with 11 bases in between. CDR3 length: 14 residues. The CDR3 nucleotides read TGTGCCAGCAGCTTCGACACCCGCCACAATGAGCAGTTCTTC. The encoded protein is CASSFDTRHNEQFF. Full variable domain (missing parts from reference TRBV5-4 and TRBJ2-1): ETGVTQSPTHLIKTRGQQVTLRCSSQSGHNTVSWYQQALGQGPQFIFQYYREEENGRGNFPPRFSGLQFPNYSSELNVNALELDDSALYLCASSFDTRHNEQFFGPGTRLTVL.

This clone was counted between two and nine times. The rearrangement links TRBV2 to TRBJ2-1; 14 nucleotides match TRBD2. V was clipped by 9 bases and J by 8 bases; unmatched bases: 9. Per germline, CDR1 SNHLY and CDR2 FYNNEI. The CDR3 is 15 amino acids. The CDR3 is CARTWGLAGEDEQFF. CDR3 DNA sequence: TGTGCCAGAACTTGGGGACTAGCGGGGGAAGATGAGCAGTTCTTC.

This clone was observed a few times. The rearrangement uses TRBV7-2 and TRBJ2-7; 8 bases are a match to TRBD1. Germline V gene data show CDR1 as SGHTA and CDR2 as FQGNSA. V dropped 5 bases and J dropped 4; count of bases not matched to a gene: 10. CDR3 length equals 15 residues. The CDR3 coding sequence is TGTGCCAGCAGCCTCGGACAGGGTTCTTTGTACGAGCAGTACTTC. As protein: CASSLGQGSLYEQYF.

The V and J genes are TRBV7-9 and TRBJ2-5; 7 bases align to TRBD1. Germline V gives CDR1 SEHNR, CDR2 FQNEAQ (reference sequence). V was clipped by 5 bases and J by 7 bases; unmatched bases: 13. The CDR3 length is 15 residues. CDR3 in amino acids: CASSTWDSRRGTQYF. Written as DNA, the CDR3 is TGTGCCAGCAGCACCTGGGACAGCCGCCGCGGGACCCAGTACTTC.

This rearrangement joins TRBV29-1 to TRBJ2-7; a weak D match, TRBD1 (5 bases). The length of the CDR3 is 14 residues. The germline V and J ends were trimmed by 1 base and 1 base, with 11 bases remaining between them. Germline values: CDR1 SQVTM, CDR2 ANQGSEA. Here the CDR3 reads CSVEGQGLSYEQYF. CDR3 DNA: TGCAGCGTTGAAGGCCAGGGTCTATCCTACGAGCAGTACTTC.